A selection of T cell receptor beta chains follows, all from one sample in a study of blood T cell repertoires in COVID-19. The assay was immunoSEQ multiplex PCR, and TCRdb's table has in-frame clones only and misses some. The sample gives 200,000 to 250,000 clones, roughly 80% of which show up once; 6.5% to 9% is in the top ten. The sequencing sample was made of peripheral blood. Receptors originate from a woman aged 50 to 60 with acute or convalescent COVID-19. The CDR3 runs from the conserved cysteine through the conserved F or W. A D gene is named only where the DNA matches it firmly. Size is stated for part of the rows, as once, few or many counts, or as a class when the clone is expanded.

TRBD1	-	TRBJ1-3	TRBV10-3	CAIRETGENTIYF	TGTGCCATCAGGGAGACAGGGGAAAACACCATATATTTT
TRBD1	-	TRBJ2-5	TRBV24-1	CATSGPGGQGGETQYF	TGTGCCACCAGTGGGCCGGGGGGACAGGGTGGAGAGACCCAGTACTTC
-	-	TRBJ2-2	TRBV27	CASSSRGADTGELFF	TGTGCCAGCAGTTCCAGGGGTGCGGACACCGGGGAGCTGTTTTTT
TRBD1	-	TRBJ1-5	TRBV9	CASSVGDRAHNQPQHF	TGTGCCAGCAGCGTAGGGGACAGGGCCCACAATCAGCCCCAGCATTTT
-	few	TRBJ1-5	TRBV28	CASSKLMRVANQPQHF	TGTGCCAGCAGCAAACTGATGAGGGTTGCCAATCAGCCCCAGCATTTT
-	once	TRBJ1-1	TRBV6-6	CASSHSWGAEAFF	TGTGCCAGCAGCCACAGTTGGGGGGCTGAAGCTTTCTTT
-	-	TRBJ1-1	TRBV14	CASSRLGVAEAFF	TGTGCCAGCAGCCGCCTCGGGGTGGCTGAAGCTTTCTTT
-	-	TRBJ2-3	TRBV3-1/TRBV3-2	CASSRSEDTQYF	TGTGCCAGCAGCCGAAGCGAGGATACGCAGTATTTT
-	-	TRBJ1-3	TRBV28	CASSQQVYSGNTIYF	TGTGCCAGCAGCCAACAGGTTTACTCTGGAAACACCATATATTTT
-	-	TRBJ1-2	TRBV19	CASSIPDGQTSNYGYTF	TGTGCCAGTAGTATACCGGACGGACAAACCTCTAACTATGGCTACACCTTC
-	-	TRBJ1-5	TRBV28	CASSSSQPQHF	TGTGCCAGCAGCTCCTCCCAGCCCCAGCATTTT
TRBD2	-	TRBJ2-3	TRBV7-9	CASSWGGYTDTQYF	TGTGCCAGCAGCTGGGGGGGGTACACAGATACGCAGTATTTT